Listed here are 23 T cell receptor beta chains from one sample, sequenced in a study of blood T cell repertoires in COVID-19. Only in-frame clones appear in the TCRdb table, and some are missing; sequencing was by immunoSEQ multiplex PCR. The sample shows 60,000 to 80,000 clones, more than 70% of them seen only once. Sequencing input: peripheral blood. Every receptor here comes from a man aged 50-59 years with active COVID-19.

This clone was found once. CDR3 DNA sequence: TGTGCCAGCTCACCGGGCAGGGGCCCGTATACTGAAGCTTTCTTT. It encodes CASSPGRGPYTEAFF. The rearrangement uses TRBV18 and TRBJ1-1; maybe TRBD1 (6 bases). The CDR3 is 15 amino acids. V lost 3 bases to trimming and J lost 5 bases, with 16 bases between them. The germline V gene encodes CDR1 KGHSH and CDR2 LQKENI. Filled out from reference TRBV18 and TRBJ1-1, the complete variable domain reads NAGVMQNPRHLVRRRGQEARLRCSPMKGHSHVYWYRQLPEEGLKFMVYLQKENIIDESGMPKERFSAEFPKEGPSILRIQQVVRGDSAAYFCASSPGRGPYTEAFFGQGTRLTVV.

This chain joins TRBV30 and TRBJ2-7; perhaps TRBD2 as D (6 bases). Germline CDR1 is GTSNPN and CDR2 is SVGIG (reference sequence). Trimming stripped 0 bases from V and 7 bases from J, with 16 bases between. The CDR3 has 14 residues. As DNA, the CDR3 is TGTGCCTGGAGTGTAAGGAGGGTGGGGAGTGAGCAGTACTTC. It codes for CAWSVRRVGSEQYF.

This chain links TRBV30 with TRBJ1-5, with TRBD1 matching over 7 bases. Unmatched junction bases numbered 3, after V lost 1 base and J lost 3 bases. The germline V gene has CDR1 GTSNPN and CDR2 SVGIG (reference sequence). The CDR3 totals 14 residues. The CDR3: CAWSAGQLNQPQHF. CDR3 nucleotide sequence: TGTGCCTGGAGTGCGGGACAGCTCAATCAGCCCCAGCATTTT. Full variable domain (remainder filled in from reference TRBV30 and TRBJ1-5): SQTIHQWPATLVQPVGSPLSLECTVEGTSNPNLYWYRQAAGRGLQLLFYSVGIGQISSEVPQNLSASRPQDRQFILSSKKLLLSDSGFYLCAWSAGQLNQPQHFGDGTRLSIL.

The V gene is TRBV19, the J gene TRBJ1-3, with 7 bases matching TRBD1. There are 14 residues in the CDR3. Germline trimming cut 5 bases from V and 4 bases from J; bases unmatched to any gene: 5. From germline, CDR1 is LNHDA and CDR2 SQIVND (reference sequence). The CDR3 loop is CASSLRTGGNTIYF. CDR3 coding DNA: TGTGCCAGTAGTCTCAGGACAGGCGGAAACACCATATATTTT.

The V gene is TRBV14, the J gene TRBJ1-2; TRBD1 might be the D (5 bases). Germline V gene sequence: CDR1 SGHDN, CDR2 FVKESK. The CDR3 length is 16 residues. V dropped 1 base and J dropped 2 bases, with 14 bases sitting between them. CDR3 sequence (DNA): TGTGCCAGCAGCCAAGCGGTCGGGGGAGGAAACTATGGCTACACCTTC. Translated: CASSQAVGGGNYGYTF.

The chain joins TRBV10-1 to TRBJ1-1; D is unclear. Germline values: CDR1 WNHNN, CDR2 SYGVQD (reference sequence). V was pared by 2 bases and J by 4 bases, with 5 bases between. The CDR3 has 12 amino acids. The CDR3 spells CASSERGTEAFF. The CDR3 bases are TGCGCCAGCAGTGAGAGAGGCACTGAAGCTTTCTTT.

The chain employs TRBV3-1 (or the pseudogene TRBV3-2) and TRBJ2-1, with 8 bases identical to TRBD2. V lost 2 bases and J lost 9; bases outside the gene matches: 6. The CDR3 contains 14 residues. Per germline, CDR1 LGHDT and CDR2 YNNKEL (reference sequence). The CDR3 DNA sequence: TGTGCCAGCAGCCAAAGCCCACTAGCGGTTGAGCAGTTCTTC. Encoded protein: CASSQSPLAVEQFF.

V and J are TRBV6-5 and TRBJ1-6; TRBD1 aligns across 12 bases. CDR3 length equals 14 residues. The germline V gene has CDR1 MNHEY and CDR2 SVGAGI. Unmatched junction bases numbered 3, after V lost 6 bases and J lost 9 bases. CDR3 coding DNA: TGTGCCAGCAGCCGGGGACAGGGGGCTTCACCCCTCCACTTT. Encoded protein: CASSRGQGASPLHF.

CDR3 coding DNA: TGCGCCAGCACCCCACTAGGCACCTACAATGAGCAGTTCTTC. It is translated as CASTPLGTYNEQFF. The rearrangement joins TRBV5-1 to TRBJ2-1; D is perhaps TRBD2 (5 bases). Germline V gene sequence: CDR1 SGHRS, CDR2 YFSETQ. The CDR3 loop spans 14 amino acids. The V end lost 6 bases, the J end lost 2 bases, and 12 bases lay between the germline ends.

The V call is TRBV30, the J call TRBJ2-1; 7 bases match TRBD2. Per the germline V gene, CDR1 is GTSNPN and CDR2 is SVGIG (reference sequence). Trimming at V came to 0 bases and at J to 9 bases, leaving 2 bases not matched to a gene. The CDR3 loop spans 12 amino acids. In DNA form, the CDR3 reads TGTGCCTGGAGTGTTGGCGGGAGTGAGCAGTTCTTC. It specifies CAWSVGGSEQFF.

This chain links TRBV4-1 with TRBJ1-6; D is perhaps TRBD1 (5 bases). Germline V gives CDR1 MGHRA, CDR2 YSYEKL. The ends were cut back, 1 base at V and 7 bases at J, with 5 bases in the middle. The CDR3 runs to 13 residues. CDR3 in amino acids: CASSQGQNSPLHF. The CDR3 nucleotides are TGCGCCAGCAGCCAAGGACAGAATTCACCCCTCCACTTT.

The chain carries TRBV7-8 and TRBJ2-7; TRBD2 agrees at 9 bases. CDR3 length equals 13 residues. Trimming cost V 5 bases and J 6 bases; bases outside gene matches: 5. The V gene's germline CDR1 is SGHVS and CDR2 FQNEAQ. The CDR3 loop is CASSLSGGIEQYF. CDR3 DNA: TGTGCCAGCAGCCTGAGCGGGGGGATCGAGCAGTACTTC. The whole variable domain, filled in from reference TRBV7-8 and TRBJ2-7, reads GAGVSQSPRYKVAKRGQDVALRCDPISGHVSLFWYQQALGQGPEFLTYFQNEAQLDKSGLPSDRFFAERPEGSVSTLKIQRTQQEDSAVYLCASSLSGGIEQYFGPGTRLTVT.

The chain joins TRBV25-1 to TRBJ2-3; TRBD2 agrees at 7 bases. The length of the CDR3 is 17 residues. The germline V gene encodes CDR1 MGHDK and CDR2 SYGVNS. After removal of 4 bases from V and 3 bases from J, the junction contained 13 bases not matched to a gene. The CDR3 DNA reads TGTGCCAGCAGTGTGGCCGCGGGAGAGGGCGGAACAGATACGCAGTATTTT. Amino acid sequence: CASSVAAGEGGTDTQYF.

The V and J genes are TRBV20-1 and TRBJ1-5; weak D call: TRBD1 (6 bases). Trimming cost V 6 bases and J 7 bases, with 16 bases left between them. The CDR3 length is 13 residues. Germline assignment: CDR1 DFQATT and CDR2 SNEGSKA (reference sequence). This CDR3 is CSASQQGGQPQHF. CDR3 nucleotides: TGCAGTGCCAGTCAACAGGGCGGACAGCCCCAGCATTTT.

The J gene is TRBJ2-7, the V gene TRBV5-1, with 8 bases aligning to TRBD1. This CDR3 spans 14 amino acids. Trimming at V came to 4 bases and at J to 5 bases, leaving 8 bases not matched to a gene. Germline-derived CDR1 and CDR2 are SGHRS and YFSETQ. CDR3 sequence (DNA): TGCGCCAGCAGCATGGGACAGGCCCTTGACGAGCAGTACTTC. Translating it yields CASSMGQALDEQYF. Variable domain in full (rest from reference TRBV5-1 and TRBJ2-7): KAGVTQTPRYLIKTRGQQVTLSCSPISGHRSVSWYQQTPGQGLQFLFEYFSETQRNKGNFPGRFSGRQFSNSRSEMNVSTLELGDSALYLCASSMGQALDEQYFGPGTRLTVT.

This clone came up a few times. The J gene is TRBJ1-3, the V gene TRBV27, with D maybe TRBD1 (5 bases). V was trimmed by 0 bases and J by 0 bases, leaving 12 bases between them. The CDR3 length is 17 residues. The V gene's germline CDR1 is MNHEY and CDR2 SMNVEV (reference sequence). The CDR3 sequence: CASSLSRQGSSGNTIYF. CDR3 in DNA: TGTGCCAGCAGTTTATCTAGGCAGGGAAGCTCTGGAAACACCATATATTTT.

CDR3 sequence reads: CASSTPGSSGNQPQHF. The DNA of the CDR3 is TGTGCCAGTAGTACACCGGGGAGTTCGGGCAATCAGCCCCAGCATTTT. V is TRBV19 and J is TRBJ1-5, with D unresolved. This CDR3 has 16 residues. Trimming took off 4 bases at V and 2 bases at J, with 15 bases between the two ends. The germline gives CDR1 LNHDA, CDR2 SQIVND (reference sequence).

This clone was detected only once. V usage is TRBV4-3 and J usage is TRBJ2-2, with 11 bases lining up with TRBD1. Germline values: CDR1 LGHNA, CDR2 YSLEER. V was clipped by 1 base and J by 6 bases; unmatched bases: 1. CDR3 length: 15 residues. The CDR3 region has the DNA TGCGCCAGCAGCCAAGGGACAGGGGGCCCCGGGGAGCTGTTTTTT. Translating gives CASSQGTGGPGELFF.

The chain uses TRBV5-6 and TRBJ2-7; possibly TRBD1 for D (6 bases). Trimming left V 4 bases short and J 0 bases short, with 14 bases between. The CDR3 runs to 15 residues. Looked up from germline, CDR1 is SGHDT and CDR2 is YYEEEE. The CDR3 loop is CASSHRAVLSYEQYF. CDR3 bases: TGTGCCAGCAGCCACAGGGCCGTACTCTCCTACGAGCAGTACTTC. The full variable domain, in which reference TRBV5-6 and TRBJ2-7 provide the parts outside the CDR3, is DAGVTQSPTHLIKTRGQQVTLRCSPKSGHDTVSWYQQALGQGPQFIFQYYEEEERQRGNFPDRFSGHQFPNYSSELNVNALLLGDSALYLCASSHRAVLSYEQYFGPGTRLTVT.

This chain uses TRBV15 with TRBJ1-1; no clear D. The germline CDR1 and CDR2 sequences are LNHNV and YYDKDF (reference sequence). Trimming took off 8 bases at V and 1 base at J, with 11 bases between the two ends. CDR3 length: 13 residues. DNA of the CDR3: TGTGCCACCGCAGGCTCCAGGAACACTGAAGCTTTCTTT. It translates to CATAGSRNTEAFF. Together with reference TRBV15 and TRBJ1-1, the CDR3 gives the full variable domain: DAMVIQNPRYQVTQFGKPVTLSCSQTLNHNVMYWYQQKSSQAPKLLFHYYDKDFNNEADTPDNFQSRRPNTSFCFLDIRSPGLGDTAMYLCATAGSRNTEAFFGQGTRLTVV.

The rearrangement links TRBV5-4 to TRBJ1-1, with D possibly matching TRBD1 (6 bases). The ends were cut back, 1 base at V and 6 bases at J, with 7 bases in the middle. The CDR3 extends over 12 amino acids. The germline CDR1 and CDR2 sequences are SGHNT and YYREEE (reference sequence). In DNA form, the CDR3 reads TGTGCCAGCAGCTTGAGGGGGTCTGAAGCTTTCTTT. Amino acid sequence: CASSLRGSEAFF.

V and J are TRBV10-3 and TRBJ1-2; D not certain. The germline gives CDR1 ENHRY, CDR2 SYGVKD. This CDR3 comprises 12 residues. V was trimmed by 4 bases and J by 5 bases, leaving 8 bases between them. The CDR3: CAISGSLYGYTF. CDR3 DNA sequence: TGTGCCATCAGTGGGTCCTTGTATGGCTACACCTTC.

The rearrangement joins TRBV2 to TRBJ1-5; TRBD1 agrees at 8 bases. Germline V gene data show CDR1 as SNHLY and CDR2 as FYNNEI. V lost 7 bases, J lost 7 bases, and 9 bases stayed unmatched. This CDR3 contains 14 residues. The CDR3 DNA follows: TGTGCCAGCAAGACACAGGGGGGAATCCAGCCCCAGCATTTT. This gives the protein CASKTQGGIQPQHF.